What follows describes a single TCR beta chain. The data derive from a study of long-term antiretroviral therapy in people with HIV. Sequencing relied on immunoSEQ assay v3.0, run at survey level. Clones were read by immunoSEQ multiplex PCR, and TCRdb kept only the in-frame ones, dropping some. Of about 28,000 clones listed, roughly 78% were seen once; the top ten hold approximately 7%. The germline V gene encodes CDR1 MNHGY and CDR2 SVAAGI. Trimming removed 6 bases at V and 16 bases at J, with 16 bases between. This CDR3 spans 11 amino acids. The chain recombines TRBV6-9 with TRBJ2-4; tentative D call: TRBD1 (5 bases). Sequencing used unsorted PBMCs, obtained 0.3 years after starting antiretroviral therapy. This sequence originates from a man aged 40-49 years with HIV. The CDR3 DNA sequence: TGTGCCAGCAGCCGTGGACAAAGGGGCTACTTC. Protein product: CASSRGQRGYF.